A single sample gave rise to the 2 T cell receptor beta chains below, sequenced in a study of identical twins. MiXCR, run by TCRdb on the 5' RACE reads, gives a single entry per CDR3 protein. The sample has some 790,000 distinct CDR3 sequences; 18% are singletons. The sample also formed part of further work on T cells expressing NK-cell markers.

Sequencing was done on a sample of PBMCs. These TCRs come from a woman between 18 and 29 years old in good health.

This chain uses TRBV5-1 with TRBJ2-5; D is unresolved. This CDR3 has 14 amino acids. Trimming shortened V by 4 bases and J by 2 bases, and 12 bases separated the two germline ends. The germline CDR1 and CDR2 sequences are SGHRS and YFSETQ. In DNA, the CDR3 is TGCGCCAGCAGCCGCATGACCGGTCAAGAGACCCAGTACTTC. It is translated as CASSRMTGQETQYF.

The CDR3 DNA follows: TGTGCCACGGCGACGTGGCCGCGTGAGCAGTTCTTC. This translates into CATATWPREQFF. The chain carries TRBV11-2 and TRBJ2-1; no definite D call. The CDR3 runs 12 residues. Germline V CDR1 and CDR2: SGHAT, FQNNGV. V was cut by 10 bases and J by 9 bases, with 16 bases left in between.